Listed below are T cell receptor beta chains from one sample, sequenced in a study of CD8 T cells in ankylosing spondylitis. One entry per CDR3 protein results from TCRdb running MiXCR on the 5' RACE reads. The table shows around 230,000 distinct CDR3 sequences, with around 8% occurring only once. Source material: blood, either unsorted or a sorted T cell fraction (not recorded which). Source of these receptors: a female donor with ankylosing spondylitis or in good health (not recorded which). The CDR3 runs from the conserved cysteine through the conserved F or W. A D gene is named only where the DNA matches it firmly. Size values are once, few and many counts, or a class for expanded clones, and some rows have none.

d_call	v_call	j_call	clone_size	cdr3_nt	cdr3_aa
.	TRBV15	TRBJ2-1	.	TGTGAACTCTTGGGGGATGTGTTTCATTTTTTAAGGAGACTGCAGGAGCCGTCCGAGATCTTC	CELLGDVFHFLRRLQEPSEIF
.	TRBV11-2	TRBJ2-6	many	TGTGCCAGCAGCTTAGATGGCGGGGCTGGGGCCAACGTCCTGACTTTC	CASSLDGGAGANVLTF
.	TRBV5-1	TRBJ2-2	many	TGCGCCAGCAGCCCGCGGGACAGGAACACCGGGGAGCTGTTTTTT	CASSPRDRNTGELFF
TRBD2	TRBV4-2	TRBJ2-1	many	TGTGCCAGCAGCCCTATTGGGGGGGATGAGCAGTTCTTC	CASSPIGGDEQFF
.	TRBV3-1	TRBJ1-2	many	TGTGCCAGCAGCTTCAACGAGGATGGCTACACCTTC	CASSFNEDGYTF
.	TRBV5-1	TRBJ2-7	many	TGCGCCAGCACCCTGGGGGGCGAAGATGGGCAGTACTTC	CASTLGGEDGQYF
TRBD1	TRBV29-1	TRBJ2-5	.	TGCAGCATTGCCACAGGGGCGGACCAAGAGACCCAGTACTTC	CSIATGADQETQYF
.	TRBV30	TRBJ2-3	many	TGTGCCTGGAGTGTGGGGGGTGGCACAGATACGCAGTATTTT	CAWSVGGGTDTQYF
.	TRBV7-8	TRBJ1-1	.	TGTGCCAGCAGCCTTAGGGCAGGGATAAATGAAGCTTTCTTT	CASSLRAGINEAFF
TRBD2	TRBV6-2/TRBV6-3	TRBJ2-5	many	TGTGCCATCACGCCGACTAGCGGGAGTGAGACCCAGTACTTC	CAITPTSGSETQYF
.	TRBV5-1	TRBJ2-2	many	TGCGCCAGCAGCTTGGCCAAGGGCGCGAACACCGGGGAGCTGTTTTTT	CASSLAKGANTGELFF
.	TRBV5-1	TRBJ2-2	many	TGCGCCAGCAGCCCGGGACTCGCCGGGGAGCTGTTTTTT	CASSPGLAGELFF
TRBD2	TRBV29-1	TRBJ2-1	many	TGCAGCGTTGTGCTAGCGGGAGGGCTTAGTGAGCAGTTCTTC	CSVVLAGGLSEQFF
.	TRBV20-1	TRBJ1-3	many	TGCAGTGCTAGATATGGGGGCCTCGACGGAAACACCATATATTTT	CSARYGGLDGNTIYF
.	TRBV20-1	TRBJ1-1	many	TGCAGTGCTAGAGCGTTGGGACACATGAACACTGAAGCTTTCTTT	CSARALGHMNTEAFF
TRBD2	TRBV10-3	TRBJ2-3	many	TGTGCCATCGGAAGACTAGCGGGAGGGCCGGGCACAGATACGCAGTATTTT	CAIGRLAGGPGTDTQYF
TRBD2	TRBV20-1	TRBJ2-2	.	TGCAGTGCTAGAGCGGGAGGGCGGGACACCGGGGAGCTGTTTTTT	CSARAGGRDTGELFF
.	TRBV12-3/TRBV12-4	TRBJ2-2	.	TGTGCCAGCAGCCGTCCCATTAGCGTCGCGAACACCGGGGAGCTGTTTTTT	CASSRPISVANTGELFF
TRBD2	TRBV30	TRBJ2-1	many	TGTGCCTGCCAAACTAGCGGGAGTGGGTATGAGCAGTTCTTC	CACQTSGSGYEQFF
.	TRBV6-1	TRBJ2-1	many	TGTGCCAGTAGGGCCACCTCCTCCTACAATGAGCAGTTCTTC	CASRATSSYNEQFF
.	TRBV5-1	TRBJ2-3	many	TGCGCCAGCAGCTTGGATCTGGATACGCAGTATTTT	CASSLDLDTQYF
TRBD2	TRBV7-6	TRBJ2-7	many	TGTGCCAGCAGCTGGGGGGTAGCGGGAGGGCCGATCGAGCAGTACTTC	CASSWGVAGGPIEQYF